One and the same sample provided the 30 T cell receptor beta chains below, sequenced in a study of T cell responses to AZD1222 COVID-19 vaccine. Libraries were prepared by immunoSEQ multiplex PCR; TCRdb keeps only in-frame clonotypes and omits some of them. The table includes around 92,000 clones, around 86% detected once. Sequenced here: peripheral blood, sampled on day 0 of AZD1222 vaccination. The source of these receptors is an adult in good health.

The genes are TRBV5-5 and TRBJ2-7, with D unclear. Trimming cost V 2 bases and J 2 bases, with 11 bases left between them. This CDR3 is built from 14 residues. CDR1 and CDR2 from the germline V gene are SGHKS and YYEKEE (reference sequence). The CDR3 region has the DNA TGTGCCAGCAGCTTACTGGGCCAAGCCTACGAGCAGTACTTC. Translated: CASSLLGQAYEQYF.

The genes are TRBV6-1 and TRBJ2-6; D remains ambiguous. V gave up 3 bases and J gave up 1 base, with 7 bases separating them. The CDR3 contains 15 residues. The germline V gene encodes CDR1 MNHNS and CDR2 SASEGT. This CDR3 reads CASSDGGSGANVLTF. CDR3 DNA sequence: TGTGCCAGCAGTGATGGTGGATCTGGGGCCAACGTCCTGACTTTC.

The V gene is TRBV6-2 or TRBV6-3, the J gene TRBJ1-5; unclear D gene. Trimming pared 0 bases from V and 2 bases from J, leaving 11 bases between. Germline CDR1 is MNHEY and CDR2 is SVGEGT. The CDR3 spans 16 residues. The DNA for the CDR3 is TGTGCCAGCAGTTACTCGAGGTGGCGGGGCAATCAGCCCCAGCATTTT. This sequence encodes CASSYSRWRGNQPQHF.

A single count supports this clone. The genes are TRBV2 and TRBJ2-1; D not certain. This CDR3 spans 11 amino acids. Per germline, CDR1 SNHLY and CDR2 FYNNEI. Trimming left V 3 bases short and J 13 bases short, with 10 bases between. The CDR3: CASSDLSHQFF. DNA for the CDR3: TGTGCCAGCAGTGACCTTTCCCATCAGTTCTTC.

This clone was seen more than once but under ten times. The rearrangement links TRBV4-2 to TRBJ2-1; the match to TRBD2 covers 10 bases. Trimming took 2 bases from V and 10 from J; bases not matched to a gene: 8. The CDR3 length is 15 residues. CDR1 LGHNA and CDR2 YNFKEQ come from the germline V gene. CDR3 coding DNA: TGTGCCAGCAGCCAACGGCTAGCGGGGGACGGAGAGCAGTTCTTC. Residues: CASSQRLAGDGEQFF.

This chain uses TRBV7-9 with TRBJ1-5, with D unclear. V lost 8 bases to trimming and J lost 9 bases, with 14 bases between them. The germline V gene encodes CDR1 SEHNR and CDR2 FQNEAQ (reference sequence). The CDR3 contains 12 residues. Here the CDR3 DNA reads TGTGCCAGCGCTGTGGGAGACGGGCCCCAGCATTTT. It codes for CASAVGDGPQHF.

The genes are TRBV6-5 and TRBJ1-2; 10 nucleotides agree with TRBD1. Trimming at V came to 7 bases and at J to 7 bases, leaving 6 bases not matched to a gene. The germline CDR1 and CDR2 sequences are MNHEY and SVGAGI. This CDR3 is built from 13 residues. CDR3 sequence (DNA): TGTGCCAGCACCAAGACAGGGGGCGTTGGCTACACCTTC. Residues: CASTKTGGVGYTF.

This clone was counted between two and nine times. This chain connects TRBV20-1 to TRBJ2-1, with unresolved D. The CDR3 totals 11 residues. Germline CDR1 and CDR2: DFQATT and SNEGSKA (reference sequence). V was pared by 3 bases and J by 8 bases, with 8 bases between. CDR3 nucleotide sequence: TGCAGTGCTAGGGGGTGGGATGAGCAGTTCTTC. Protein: CSARGWDEQFF.

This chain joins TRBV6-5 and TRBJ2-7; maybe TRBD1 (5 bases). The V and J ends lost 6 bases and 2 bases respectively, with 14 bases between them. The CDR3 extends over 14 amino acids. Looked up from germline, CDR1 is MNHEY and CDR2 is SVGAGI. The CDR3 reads CASSIKGPTYEQYF. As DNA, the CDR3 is TGTGCCAGCAGCATAAAGGGGCCTACCTACGAGCAGTACTTC.

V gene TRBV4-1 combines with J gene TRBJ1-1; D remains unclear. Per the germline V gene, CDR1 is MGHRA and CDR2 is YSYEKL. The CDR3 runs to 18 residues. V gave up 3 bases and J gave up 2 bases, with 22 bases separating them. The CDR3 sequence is CASSHFPGRTSRNTEAFF. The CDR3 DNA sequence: TGCGCCAGCAGCCACTTCCCAGGACGTACCTCCCGCAACACTGAAGCTTTCTTT.

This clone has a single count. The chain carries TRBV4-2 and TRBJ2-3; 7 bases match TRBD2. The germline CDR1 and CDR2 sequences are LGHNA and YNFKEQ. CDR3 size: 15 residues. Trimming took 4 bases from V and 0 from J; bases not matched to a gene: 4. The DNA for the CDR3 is TGTGCCAGCAGCCCGGGAGGTAGGAGCACAGATACGCAGTATTTT. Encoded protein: CASSPGGRSTDTQYF.

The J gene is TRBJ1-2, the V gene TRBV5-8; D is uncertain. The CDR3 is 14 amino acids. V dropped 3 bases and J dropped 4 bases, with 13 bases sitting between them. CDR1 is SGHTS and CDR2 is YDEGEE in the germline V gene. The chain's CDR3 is CASSSTFAPYGYTF. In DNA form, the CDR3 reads TGTGCCAGCAGCTCGACATTCGCCCCCTATGGCTACACCTTC.

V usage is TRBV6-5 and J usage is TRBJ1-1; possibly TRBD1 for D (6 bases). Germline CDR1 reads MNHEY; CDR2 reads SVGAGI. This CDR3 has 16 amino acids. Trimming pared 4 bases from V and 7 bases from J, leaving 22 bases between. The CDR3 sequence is CASSSHGGPDRIEAFF. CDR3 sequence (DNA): TGTGCCAGCAGTTCCCATGGGGGGCCAGATCGGATTGAAGCTTTCTTT.

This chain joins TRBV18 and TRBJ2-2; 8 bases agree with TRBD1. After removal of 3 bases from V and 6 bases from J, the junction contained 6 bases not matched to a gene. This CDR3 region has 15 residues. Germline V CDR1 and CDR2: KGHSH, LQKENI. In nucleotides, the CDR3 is TGTGCCAGCTCACCTCAGGACAGGGTTGCCGGGGAGCTGTTTTTT. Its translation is CASSPQDRVAGELFF. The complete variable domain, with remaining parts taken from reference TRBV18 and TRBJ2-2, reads NAGVMQNPRHLVRRRGQEARLRCSPMKGHSHVYWYRQLPEEGLKFMVYLQKENIIDESGMPKERFSAEFPKEGPSILRIQQVVRGDSAAYFCASSPQDRVAGELFFGEGSRLTVL.

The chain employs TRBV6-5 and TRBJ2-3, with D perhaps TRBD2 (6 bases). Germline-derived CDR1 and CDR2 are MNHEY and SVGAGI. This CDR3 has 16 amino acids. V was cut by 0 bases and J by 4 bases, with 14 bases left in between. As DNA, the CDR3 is TGTGCCAGCAGTTACTCGACCGGGGGAAGGGCAGATACGCAGTATTTT. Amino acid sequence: CASSYSTGGRADTQYF.

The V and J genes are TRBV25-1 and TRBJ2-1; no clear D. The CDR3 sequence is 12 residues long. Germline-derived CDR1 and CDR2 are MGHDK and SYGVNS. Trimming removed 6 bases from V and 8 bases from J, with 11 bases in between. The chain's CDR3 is CASSVTEDEQFF. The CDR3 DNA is TGTGCCAGCAGCGTTACAGAGGATGAGCAGTTCTTC.

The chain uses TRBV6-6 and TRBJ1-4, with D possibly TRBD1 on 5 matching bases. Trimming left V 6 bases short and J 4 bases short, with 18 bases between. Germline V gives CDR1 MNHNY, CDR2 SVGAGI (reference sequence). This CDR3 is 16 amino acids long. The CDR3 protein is CASSDTRQSLNEKLFF. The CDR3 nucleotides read TGTGCCAGCAGCGATACCAGACAGTCCCTTAATGAAAAACTGTTTTTT.

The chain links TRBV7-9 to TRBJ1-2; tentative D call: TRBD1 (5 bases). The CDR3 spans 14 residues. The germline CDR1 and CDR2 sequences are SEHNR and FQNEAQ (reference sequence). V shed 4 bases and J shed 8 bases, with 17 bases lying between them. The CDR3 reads CASSSRDSGGGYTF. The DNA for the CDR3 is TGTGCCAGCAGCTCGCGGGACTCCGGCGGGGGCTACACCTTC.

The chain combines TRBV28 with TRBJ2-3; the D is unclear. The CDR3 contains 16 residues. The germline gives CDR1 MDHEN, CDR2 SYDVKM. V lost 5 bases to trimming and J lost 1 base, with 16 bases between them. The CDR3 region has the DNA TGTGCCAGCAGTAAACCCGGGCCCTCAGGCACAGATACGCAGTATTTT. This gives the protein CASSKPGPSGTDTQYF.

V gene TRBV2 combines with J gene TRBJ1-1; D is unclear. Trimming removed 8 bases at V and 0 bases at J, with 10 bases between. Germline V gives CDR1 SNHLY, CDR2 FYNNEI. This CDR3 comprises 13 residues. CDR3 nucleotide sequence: TGTGCCAGCCTCCAGGAGATGAACACTGAAGCTTTCTTT. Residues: CASLQEMNTEAFF. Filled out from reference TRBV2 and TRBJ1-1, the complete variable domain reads EPEVTQTPSHQVTQMGQEVILRCVPISNHLYFYWYRQILGQKVEFLVSFYNNEISEKSEIFDDQFSVERPDGSNFTLKIRSTKLEDSAMYFCASLQEMNTEAFFGQGTRLTVV.

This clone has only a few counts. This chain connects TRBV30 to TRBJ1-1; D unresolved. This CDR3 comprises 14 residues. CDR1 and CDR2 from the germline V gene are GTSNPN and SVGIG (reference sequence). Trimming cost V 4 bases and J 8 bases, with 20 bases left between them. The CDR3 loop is CAWNEGAAVSEAFF. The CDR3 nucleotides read TGTGCCTGGAACGAGGGCGCGGCGGTCTCAGAAGCTTTCTTT.

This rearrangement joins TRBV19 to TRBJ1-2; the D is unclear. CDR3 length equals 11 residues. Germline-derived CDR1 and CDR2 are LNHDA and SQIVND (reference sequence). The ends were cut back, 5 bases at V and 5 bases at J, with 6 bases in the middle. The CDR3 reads CASSASYGYTF. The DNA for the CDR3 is TGTGCCAGTAGTGCCTCATATGGCTACACCTTC.

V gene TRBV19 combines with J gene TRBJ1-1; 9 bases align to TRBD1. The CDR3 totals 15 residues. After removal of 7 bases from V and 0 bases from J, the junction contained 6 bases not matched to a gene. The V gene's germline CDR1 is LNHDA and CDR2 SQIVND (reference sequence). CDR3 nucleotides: TGTGCCAGTAAACCCGGGACAGGGATGAACACTGAAGCTTTCTTT. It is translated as CASKPGTGMNTEAFF.

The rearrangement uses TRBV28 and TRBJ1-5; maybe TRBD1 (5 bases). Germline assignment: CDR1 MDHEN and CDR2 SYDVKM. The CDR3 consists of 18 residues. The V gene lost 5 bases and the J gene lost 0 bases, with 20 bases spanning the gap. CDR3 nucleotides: TGTGCCAGCAGTACGGAACCCGTGGGGGGGTATAGCAATCAGCCCCAGCATTTT. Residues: CASSTEPVGGYSNQPQHF.

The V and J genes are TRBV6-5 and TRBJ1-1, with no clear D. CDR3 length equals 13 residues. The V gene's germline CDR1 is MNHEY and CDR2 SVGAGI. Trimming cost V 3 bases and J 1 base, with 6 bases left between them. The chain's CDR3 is CASSYGRNTEAFF. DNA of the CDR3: TGTGCCAGCAGTTATGGCCGGAACACTGAAGCTTTCTTT.

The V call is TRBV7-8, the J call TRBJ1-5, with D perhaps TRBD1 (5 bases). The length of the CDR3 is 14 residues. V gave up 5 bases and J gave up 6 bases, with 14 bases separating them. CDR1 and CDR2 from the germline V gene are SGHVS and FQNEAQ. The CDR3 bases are TGTGCCAGCAGCACAAGTCTACAGGCTCAGCCCCAGCATTTT. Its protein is CASSTSLQAQPQHF. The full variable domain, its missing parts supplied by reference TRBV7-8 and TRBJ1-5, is GAGVSQSPRYKVAKRGQDVALRCDPISGHVSLFWYQQALGQGPEFLTYFQNEAQLDKSGLPSDRFFAERPEGSVSTLKIQRTQQEDSAVYLCASSTSLQAQPQHFGDGTRLSIL.

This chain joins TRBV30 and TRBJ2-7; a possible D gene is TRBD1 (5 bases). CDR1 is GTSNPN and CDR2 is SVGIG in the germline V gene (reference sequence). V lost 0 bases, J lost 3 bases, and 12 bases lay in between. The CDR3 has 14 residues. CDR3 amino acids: CAWSVETVGYEQYF. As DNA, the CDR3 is TGTGCCTGGAGTGTAGAGACAGTGGGCTACGAGCAGTACTTC.

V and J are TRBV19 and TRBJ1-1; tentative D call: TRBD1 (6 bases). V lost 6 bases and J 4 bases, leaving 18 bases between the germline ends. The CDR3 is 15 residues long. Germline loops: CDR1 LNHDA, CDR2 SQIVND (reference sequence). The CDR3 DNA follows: TGTGCCAGTAGAGAGCAGAGAGGGGGGGGCACTGAAGCTTTCTTT. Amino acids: CASREQRGGGTEAFF.

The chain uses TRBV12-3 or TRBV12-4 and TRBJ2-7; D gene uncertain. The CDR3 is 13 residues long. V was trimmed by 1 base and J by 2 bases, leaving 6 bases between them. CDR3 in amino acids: CASSLGFPYEQYF. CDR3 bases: TGTGCCAGCAGTTTAGGCTTCCCCTACGAGCAGTACTTC.

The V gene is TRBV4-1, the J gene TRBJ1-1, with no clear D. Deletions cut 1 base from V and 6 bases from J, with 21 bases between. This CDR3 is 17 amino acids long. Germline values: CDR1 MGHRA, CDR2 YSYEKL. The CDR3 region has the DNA TGCGCCAGCAGCCAAGGGGATGCATTTAGATGGCGGCCTGAAGCTTTCTTT. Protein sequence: CASSQGDAFRWRPEAFF.